This TCR beta chain was observed in a study of control samples from healthy donors and cancer patients. Germline V lookup: CDR1 KGHSH, CDR2 LQKENI. V shed 2 bases and J 8 bases; nucleotides not matched to a gene: 11. The CDR3 loop spans 16 amino acids. The repertoire was sequenced with immunoSEQ multiplex PCR; TCRdb's copy has only in-frame clones and lacks some. The table has about 69,000 clones, approximately 88% seen once. J is TRBJ1-4 and V is TRBV18; 7 bases are shared with TRBD1. The sequence derives from a woman in her fifties or sixties with lung cancer. Sequenced material: PBMCs. CDR3 sequence (DNA): TGTGCCAGCTCACCAGCGTTGCGACAGGGCACCGAAAAACTGTTTTTT. The encoded protein is CASSPALRQGTEKLFF.